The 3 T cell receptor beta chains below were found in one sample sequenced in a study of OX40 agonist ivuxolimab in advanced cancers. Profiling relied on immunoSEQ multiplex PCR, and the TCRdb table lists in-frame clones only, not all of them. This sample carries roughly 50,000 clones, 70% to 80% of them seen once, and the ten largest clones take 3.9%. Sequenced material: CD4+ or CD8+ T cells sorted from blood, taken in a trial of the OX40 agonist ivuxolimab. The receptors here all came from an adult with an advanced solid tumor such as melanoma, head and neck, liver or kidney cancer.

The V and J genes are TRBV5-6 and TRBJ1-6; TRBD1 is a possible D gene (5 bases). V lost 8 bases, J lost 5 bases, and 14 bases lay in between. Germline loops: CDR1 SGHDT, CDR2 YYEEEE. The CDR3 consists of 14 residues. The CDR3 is CARKDSENNSPLHF. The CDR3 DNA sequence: TGTGCCAGAAAAGACAGCGAAAATAATTCACCCCTCCACTTT. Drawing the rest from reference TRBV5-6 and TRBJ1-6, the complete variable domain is DAGVTQSPTHLIKTRGQQVTLRCSPKSGHDTVSWYQQALGQGPQFIFQYYEEEERQRGNFPDRFSGHQFPNYSSELNVNALLLGDSALYLCARKDSENNSPLHFGNGTRLTVT.

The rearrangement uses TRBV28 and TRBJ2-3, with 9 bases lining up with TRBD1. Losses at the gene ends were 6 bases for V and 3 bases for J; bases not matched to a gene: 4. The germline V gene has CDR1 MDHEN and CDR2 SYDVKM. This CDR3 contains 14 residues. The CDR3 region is CASSSGTGTDTQYF. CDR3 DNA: TGTGCCAGCAGCTCCGGGACAGGGACAGATACGCAGTATTTT.

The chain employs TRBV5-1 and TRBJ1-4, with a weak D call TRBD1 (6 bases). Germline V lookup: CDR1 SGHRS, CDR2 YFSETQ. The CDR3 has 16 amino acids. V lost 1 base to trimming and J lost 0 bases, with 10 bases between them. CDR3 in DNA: TGCGCCAGCAGCTTGCCGGGGGGCGCAACTAATGAAAAACTGTTTTTT. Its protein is CASSLPGGATNEKLFF.